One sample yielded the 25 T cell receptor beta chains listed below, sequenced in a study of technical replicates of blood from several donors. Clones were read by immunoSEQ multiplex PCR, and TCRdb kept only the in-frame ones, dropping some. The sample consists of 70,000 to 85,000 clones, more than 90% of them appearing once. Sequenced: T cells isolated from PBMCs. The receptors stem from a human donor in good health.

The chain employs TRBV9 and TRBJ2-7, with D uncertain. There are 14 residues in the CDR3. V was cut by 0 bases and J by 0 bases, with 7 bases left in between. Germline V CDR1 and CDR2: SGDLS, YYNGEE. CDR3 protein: CASSVGAYSYEQYF. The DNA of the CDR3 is TGTGCCAGCAGCGTAGGCGCGTACTCCTACGAGCAGTACTTC.

The CDR3 loop is CASSTGGEQFF. CDR3 bases: TGTGCCAGCAGCACCGGAGGTGAGCAGTTCTTC. V usage is TRBV4-2 and J usage is TRBJ2-1, with a possible D match to TRBD2 (5 bases). The V gene lost 5 bases and the J gene lost 9 bases, with 8 bases spanning the gap. The CDR3 runs to 11 residues. From germline, CDR1 is LGHNA and CDR2 YNFKEQ.

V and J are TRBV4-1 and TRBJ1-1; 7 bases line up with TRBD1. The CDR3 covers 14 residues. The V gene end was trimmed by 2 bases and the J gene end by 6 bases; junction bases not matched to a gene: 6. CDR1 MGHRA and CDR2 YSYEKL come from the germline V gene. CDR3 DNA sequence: TGCGCCAGCAGCCAAACTACAGGGGATCCTGAAGCTTTCTTT. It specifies CASSQTTGDPEAFF.

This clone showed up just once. CDR3 in DNA: TGTGCCAGCAGTTTATCGGGACAGGCAACTGGGGCTGAAGCTTTCTTT. It translates to CASSLSGQATGAEAFF. The chain recombines TRBV27 with TRBJ1-1; TRBD1 matches 8 bases. This CDR3 has 16 amino acids. The V and J ends lost 0 bases and 6 bases, in that order; junction bases with no gene match: 9. CDR1 MNHEY and CDR2 SMNVEV come from the germline V gene (reference sequence).

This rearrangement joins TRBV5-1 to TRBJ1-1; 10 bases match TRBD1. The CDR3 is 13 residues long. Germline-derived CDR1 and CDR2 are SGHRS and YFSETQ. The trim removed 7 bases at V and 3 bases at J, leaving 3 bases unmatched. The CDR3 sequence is CASGQGGHTEAFF. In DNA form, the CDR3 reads TGCGCCAGCGGACAGGGGGGACACACTGAAGCTTTCTTT.

CDR3 sequence (DNA): TGTGCCAGCAGCCAAGAACCCCTTTTAGCGGGAGGGCCCGGTGAGCAGTTCTTC. Encoded protein: CASSQEPLLAGGPGEQFF. The chain joins TRBV4-2 to TRBJ2-1; TRBD2 matches 11 bases. The germline V gene has CDR1 LGHNA and CDR2 YNFKEQ. V was clipped by 0 bases and J by 9 bases; unmatched bases: 13. The CDR3 contains 18 residues.

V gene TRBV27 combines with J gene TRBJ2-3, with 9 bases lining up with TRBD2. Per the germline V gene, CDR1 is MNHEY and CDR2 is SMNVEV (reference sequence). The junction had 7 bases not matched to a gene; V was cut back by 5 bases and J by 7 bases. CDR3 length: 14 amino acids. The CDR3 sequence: CASSPQTSGYTQYF. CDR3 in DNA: TGTGCCAGCAGTCCACAGACTAGCGGTTATACGCAGTATTTT.

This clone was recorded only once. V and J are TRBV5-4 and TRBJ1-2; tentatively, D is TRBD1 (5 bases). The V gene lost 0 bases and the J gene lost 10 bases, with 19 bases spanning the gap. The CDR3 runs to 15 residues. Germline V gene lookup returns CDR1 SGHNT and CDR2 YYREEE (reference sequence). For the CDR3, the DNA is TGTGCCAGCAGCTTGGAGGCGGGGAGCAGGGCTGACTACACCTTC. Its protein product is CASSLEAGSRADYTF.

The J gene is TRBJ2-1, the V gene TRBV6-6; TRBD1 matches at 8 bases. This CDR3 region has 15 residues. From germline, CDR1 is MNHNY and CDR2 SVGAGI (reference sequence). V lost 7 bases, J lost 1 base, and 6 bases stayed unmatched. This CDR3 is CASIGTGSSYNEQFF. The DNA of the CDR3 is TGTGCCAGCATCGGGACAGGAAGTTCCTACAATGAGCAGTTCTTC.

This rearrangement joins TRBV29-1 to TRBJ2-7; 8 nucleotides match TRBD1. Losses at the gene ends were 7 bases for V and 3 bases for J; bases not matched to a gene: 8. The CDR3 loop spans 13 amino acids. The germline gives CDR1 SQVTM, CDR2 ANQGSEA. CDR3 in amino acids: CSASGGVRYEQYF. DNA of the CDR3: TGCAGCGCTTCAGGGGGCGTCCGCTACGAGCAGTACTTC.

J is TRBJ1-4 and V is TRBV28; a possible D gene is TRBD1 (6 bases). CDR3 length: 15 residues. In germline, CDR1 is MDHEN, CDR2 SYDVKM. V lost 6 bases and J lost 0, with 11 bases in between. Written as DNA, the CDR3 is TGTGCCAGCAGACAAACAGGGCCAACTAATGAAAAACTGTTTTTT. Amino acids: CASRQTGPTNEKLFF.

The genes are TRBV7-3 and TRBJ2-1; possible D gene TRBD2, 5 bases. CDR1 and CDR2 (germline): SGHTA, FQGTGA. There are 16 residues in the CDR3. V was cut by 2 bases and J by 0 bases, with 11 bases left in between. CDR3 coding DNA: TGTGCCAGCAGCTTATGGGGTGGGAGCTCCTACAATGAGCAGTTCTTC. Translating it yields CASSLWGGSSYNEQFF.

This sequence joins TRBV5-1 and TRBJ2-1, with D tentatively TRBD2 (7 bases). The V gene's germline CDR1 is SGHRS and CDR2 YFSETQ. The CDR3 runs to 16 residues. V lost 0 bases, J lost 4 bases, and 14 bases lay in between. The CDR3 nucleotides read TGCGCCAGCAGCTTGGGAGGGGGGGCGGCGTACAATGAGCAGTTCTTC. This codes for CASSLGGGAAYNEQFF.

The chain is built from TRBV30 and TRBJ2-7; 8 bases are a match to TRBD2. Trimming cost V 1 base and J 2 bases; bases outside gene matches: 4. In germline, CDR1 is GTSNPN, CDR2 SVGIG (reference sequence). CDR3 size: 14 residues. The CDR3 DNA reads TGTGCCTGGAGTGCGGGAGCGGGGGCCTACGAGCAGTACTTC. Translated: CAWSAGAGAYEQYF. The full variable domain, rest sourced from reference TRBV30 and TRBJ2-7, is SQTIHQWPATLVQPVGSPLSLECTVEGTSNPNLYWYRQAAGRGLQLLFYSVGIGQISSEVPQNLSASRPQDRQFILSSKKLLLSDSGFYLCAWSAGAGAYEQYFGPGTRLTVT.

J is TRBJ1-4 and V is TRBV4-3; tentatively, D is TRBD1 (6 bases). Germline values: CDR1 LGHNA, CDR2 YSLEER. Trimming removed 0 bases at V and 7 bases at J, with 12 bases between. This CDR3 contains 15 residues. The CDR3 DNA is TGCGCCAGCAGCCAAGATGTGGGGGCAAGTGAAAAACTGTTTTTT. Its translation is CASSQDVGASEKLFF.

The CDR3 is CASHKRESNEQFF. Here the CDR3 DNA reads TGTGCCAGCCACAAGCGGGAGTCGAATGAGCAGTTCTTC. This chain connects TRBV27 to TRBJ2-1; 8 bases match TRBD2. This CDR3 spans 13 amino acids. V was clipped by 8 bases and J by 7 bases; unmatched bases: 7. Germline assignment: CDR1 MNHEY and CDR2 SMNVEV (reference sequence).

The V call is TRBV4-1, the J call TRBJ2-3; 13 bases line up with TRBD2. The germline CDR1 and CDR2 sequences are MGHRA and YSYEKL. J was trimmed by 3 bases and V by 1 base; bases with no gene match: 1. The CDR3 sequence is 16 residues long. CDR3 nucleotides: TGCGCCAGCAGCCAAGTGACTAGCGGGAGGACAGATACGCAGTATTTT. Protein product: CASSQVTSGRTDTQYF.

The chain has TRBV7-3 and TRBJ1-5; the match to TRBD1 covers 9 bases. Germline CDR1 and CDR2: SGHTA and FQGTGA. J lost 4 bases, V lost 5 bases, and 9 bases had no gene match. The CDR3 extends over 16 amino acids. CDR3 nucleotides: TGTGCCAGCAGCCGATTGGGACAGGGAAGTAATCAGCCCCAGCATTTT. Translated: CASSRLGQGSNQPQHF. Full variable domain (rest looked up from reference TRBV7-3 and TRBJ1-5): GAGVSQTPSNKVTEKGKYVELRCDPISGHTALYWYRQSLGQGPEFLIYFQGTGAADDSGLPNDRFFAVRPEGSVSTLKIQRTERGDSAVYLCASSRLGQGSNQPQHFGDGTRLSIL.

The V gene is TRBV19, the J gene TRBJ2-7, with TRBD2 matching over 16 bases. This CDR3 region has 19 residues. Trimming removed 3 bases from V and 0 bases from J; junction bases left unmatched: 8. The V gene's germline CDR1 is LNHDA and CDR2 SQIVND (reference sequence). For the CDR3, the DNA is TGTGCCAGTAGTATCCCAACCGGGACTAGCGGGAGGGCCTCCTACGAGCAGTACTTC. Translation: CASSIPTGTSGRASYEQYF. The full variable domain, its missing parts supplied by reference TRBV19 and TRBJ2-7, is DGGITQSPKYLFRKEGQNVTLSCEQNLNHDAMYWYRQDPGQGLRLIYYSQIVNDFQKGDIAEGYSVSREKKESFPLTVTSAQKNPTAFYLCASSIPTGTSGRASYEQYFGPGTRLTVT.

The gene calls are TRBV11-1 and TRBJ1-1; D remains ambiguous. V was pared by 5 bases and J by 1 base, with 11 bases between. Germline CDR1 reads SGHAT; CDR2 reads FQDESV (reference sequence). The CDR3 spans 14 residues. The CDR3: CASSAQTKNTEAFF. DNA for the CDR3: TGTGCCAGCAGCGCGCAGACAAAGAACACTGAAGCTTTCTTT.

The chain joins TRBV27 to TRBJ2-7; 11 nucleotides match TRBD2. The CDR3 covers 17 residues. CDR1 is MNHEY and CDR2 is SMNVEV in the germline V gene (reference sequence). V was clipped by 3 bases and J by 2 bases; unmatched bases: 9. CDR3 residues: CASSFTILAGGTYEQYF. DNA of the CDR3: TGTGCCAGCAGTTTCACAATCCTAGCGGGAGGCACCTACGAGCAGTACTTC.

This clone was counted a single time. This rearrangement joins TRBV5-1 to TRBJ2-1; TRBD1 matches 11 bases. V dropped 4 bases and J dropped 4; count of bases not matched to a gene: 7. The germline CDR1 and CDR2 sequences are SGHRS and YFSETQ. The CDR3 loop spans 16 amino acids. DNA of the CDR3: TGCGCCAGCAGCGGGGGGACAGGGGGAGTATACAATGAGCAGTTCTTC. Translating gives CASSGGTGGVYNEQFF.

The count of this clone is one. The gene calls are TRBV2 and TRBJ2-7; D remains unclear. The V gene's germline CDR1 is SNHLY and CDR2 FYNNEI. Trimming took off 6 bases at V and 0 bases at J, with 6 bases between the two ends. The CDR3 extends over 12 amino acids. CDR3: CASRSVSYEQYF. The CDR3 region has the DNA TGTGCCAGCAGGAGCGTCTCCTACGAGCAGTACTTC.

DNA of the CDR3: TGCGCCAGCAGCCCATATTTTGGTCACCTAATCTACAATGAGCAGTTCTTC. Amino acids: CASSPYFGHLIYNEQFF. The chain employs TRBV4-1 and TRBJ2-1; D not certain. Germline CDR1 reads MGHRA; CDR2 reads YSYEKL. V was trimmed by 4 bases and J by 3 bases, leaving 19 bases between them. The CDR3 length is 17 residues.

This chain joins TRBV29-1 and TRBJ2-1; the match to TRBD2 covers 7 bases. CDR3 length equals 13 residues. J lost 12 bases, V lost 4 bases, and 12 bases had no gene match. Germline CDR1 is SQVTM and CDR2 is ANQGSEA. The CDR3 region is CSVGSSGGRAQFF. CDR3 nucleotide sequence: TGCAGCGTTGGCTCTAGCGGAGGGCGTGCGCAGTTCTTC.